This TCR beta chain was sequenced during a study of neurological immune-mediated disorders. Study at large: Multiple sclerosis patients numbered roughly 34, of whom about 31 were relapsing-remitting and 3 secondary progressive.

With 1 base removed from V and 4 bases from J, the gap between germline ends came to 8 bases. CDR1 and CDR2 (germline): KGHSY, FQNENV. This CDR3 is 14 amino acids long. Overall study findings and caveats: Clinical and MRI features did not associate with the cluster found in multiple sclerosis patients. The level of TCR clonal expansion was highest in patients with HTLV-1-associated myelopathy and lowest in multiple sclerosis, where it fell below the level seen in healthy controls.

TCRdb ran MiXCR on the 5' RACE reads and lists one entry per CDR3 protein. The table includes 70,000 or so distinct CDR3 sequences, around 5.2% detected once. Regarding this clonotype: Its target is unknown.

The TCR comes from a woman in her 30s with multiple sclerosis. The V and J genes are TRBV16 and TRBJ1-5, with D perhaps matching TRBD1 (5 bases). Sequences were obtained from PBMCs. The CDR3 loop reads CASSQWGRNQPQHF. CDR3 DNA sequence: TGTGCCAGCAGCCAATGGGGACGGAATCAGCCCCAGCATTTT.